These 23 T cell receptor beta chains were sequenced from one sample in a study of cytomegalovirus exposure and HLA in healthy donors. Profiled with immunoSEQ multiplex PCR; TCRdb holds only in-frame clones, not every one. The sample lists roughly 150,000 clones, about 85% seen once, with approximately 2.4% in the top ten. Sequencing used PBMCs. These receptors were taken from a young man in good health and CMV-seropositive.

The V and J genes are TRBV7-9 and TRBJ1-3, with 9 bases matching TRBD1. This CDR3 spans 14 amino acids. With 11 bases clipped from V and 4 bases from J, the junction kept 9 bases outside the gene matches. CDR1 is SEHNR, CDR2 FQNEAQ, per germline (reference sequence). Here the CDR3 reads CAARGQGPGNTIYF. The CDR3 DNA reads TGTGCCGCCAGAGGACAGGGGCCGGGAAACACCATATATTTT.

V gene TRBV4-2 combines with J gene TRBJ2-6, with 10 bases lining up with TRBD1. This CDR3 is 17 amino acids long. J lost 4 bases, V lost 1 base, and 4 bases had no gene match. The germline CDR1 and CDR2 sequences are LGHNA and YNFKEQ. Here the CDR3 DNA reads TGTGCCAGCAGCCAAGTGGACAGGGGGTCCGGGGCCAACGTCCTGACTTTC. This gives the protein CASSQVDRGSGANVLTF.

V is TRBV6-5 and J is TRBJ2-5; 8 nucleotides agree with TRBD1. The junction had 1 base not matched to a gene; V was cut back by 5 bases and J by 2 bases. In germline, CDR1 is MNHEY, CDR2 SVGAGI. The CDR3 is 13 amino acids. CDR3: CASSGTGQETQYF. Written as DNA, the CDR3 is TGTGCCAGCAGTGGGACAGGTCAAGAGACCCAGTACTTC.

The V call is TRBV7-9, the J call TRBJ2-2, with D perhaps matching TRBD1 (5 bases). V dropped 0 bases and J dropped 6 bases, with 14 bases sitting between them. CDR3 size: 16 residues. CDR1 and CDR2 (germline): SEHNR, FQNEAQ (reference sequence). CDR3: CASSLALGRVAGELFF. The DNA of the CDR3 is TGTGCCAGCAGCTTAGCCCTTGGCAGGGTAGCCGGGGAGCTGTTTTTT. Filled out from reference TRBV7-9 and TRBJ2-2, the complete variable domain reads DTGVSQNPRHKITKRGQNVTFRCDPISEHNRLYWYRQTLGQGPEFLTYFQNEAQLEKSRLLSDRFSAERPKGSFSTLEIQRTEQGDSAMYLCASSLALGRVAGELFFGEGSRLTVL.

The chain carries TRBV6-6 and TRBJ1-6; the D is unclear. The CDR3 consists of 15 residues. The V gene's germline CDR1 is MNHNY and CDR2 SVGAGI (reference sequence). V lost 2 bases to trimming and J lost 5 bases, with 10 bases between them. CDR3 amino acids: CASSYGSSNNSPLHF. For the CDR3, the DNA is TGTGCCAGCAGTTACGGCAGTTCCAATAATTCACCCCTCCACTTT.

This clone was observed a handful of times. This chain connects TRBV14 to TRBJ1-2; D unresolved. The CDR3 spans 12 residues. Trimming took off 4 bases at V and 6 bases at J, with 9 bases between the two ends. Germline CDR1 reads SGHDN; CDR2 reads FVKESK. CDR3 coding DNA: TGTGCCAGCAGCCCCTGGGAGGATGGCTACACCTTC. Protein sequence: CASSPWEDGYTF.

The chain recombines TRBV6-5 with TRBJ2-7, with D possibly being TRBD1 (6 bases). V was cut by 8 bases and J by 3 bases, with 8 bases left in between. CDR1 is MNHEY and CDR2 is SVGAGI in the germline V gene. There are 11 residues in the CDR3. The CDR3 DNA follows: TGTGCCAGCCGGGACAACTACGAGCAGTACTTC. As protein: CASRDNYEQYF.

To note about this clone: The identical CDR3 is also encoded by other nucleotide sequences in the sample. CDR3 in DNA: TGCGCCAGCAGCCAAGATGGCAGTAGCAATCAGCCCCAGCATTTT. Protein sequence: CASSQDGSSNQPQHF. The chain couples TRBV4-3 to TRBJ1-5; D is unclear. The CDR3 runs to 15 residues. V was shortened by 0 bases and J by 0 bases, with 6 bases between the two germline ends. Germline V gene data show CDR1 as LGHNA and CDR2 as YSLEER.

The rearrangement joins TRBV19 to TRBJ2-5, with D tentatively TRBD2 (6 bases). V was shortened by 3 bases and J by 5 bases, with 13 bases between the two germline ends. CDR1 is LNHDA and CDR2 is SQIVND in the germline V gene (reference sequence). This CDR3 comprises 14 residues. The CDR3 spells CASSIGGSEETQYF. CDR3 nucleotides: TGTGCCAGTAGTATTGGAGGGTCAGAGGAGACCCAGTACTTC.

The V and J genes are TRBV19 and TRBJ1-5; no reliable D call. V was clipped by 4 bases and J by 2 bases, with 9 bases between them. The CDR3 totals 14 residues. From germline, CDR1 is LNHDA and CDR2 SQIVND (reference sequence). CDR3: CASSTVSGNQPQHF. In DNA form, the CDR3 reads TGTGCCAGTAGTACCGTCAGTGGCAATCAGCCCCAGCATTTT.

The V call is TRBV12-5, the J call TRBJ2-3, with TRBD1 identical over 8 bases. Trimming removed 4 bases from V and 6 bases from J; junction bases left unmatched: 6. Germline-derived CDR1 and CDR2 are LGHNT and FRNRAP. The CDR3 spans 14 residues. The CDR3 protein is CASGSRTGTDTQYF. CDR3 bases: TGTGCTAGTGGTTCTAGGACAGGGACCGATACGCAGTATTTT.

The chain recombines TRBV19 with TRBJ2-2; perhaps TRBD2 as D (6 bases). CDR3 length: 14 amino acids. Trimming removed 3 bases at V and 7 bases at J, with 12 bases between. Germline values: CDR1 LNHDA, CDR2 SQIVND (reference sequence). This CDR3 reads CASSMEGAVGELFF. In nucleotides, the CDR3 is TGTGCCAGTAGTATGGAGGGTGCGGTCGGGGAGCTGTTTTTT.

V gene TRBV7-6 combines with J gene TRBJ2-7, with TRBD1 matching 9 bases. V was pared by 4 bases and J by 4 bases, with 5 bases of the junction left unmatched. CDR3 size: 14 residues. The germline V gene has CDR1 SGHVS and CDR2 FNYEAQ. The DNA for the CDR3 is TGTGCCAGCAGCTCGACAGGGGGAGGTTACGAGCAGTACTTC. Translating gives CASSSTGGGYEQYF.

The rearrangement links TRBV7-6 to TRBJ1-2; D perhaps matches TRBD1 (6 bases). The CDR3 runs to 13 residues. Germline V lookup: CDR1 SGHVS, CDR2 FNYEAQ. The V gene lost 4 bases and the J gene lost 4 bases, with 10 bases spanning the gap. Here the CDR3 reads CASSSGTPYGYTF. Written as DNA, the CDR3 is TGTGCCAGCAGCTCCGGGACACCCTATGGCTACACCTTC.

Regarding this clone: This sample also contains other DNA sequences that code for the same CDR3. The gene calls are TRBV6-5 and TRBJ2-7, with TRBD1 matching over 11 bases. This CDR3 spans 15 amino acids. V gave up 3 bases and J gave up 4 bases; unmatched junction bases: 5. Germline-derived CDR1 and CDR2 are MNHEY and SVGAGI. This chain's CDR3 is CASSYGQGASYEQYF. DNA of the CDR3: TGTGCCAGCAGTTATGGACAGGGGGCGTCGTACGAGCAGTACTTC.

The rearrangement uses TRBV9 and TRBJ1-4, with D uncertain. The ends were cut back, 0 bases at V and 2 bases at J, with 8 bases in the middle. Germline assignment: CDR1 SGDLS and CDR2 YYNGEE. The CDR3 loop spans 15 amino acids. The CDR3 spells CASSVAGGTNEKLFF. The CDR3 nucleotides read TGTGCCAGCAGCGTAGCGGGAGGCACTAATGAAAAACTGTTTTTT.

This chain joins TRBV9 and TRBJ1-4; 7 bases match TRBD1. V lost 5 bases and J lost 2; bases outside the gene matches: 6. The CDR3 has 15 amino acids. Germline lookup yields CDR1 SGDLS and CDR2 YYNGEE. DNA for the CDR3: TGTGCCAGCAGTACAGGGGATTTGACTAATGAAAAACTGTTTTTT. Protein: CASSTGDLTNEKLFF. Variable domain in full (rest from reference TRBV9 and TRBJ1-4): DSGVTQTPKHLITATGQRVTLRCSPRSGDLSVYWYQQSLDQGLQFLIQYYNGEERAKGNILERFSAQQFPDLHSELNLSSLELGDSALYFCASSTGDLTNEKLFFGSGTQLSVL.

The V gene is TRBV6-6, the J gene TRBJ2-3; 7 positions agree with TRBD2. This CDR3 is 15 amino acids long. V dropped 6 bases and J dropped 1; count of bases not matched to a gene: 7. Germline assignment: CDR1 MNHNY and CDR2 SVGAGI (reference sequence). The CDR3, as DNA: TGTGCCAGCAGGCTCGCACGGGGGGGCACAGATACGCAGTATTTT. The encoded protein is CASRLARGGTDTQYF.

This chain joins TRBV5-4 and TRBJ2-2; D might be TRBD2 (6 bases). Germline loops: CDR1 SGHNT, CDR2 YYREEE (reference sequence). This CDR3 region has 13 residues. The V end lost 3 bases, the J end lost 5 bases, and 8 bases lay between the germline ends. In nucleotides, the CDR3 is TGTGCCAGCAGCTGGAGGGAAACCGGGGAGCTGTTTTTT. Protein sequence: CASSWRETGELFF.

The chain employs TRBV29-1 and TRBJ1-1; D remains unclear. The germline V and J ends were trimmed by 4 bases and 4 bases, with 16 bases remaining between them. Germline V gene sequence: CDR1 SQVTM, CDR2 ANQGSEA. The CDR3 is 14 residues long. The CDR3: CSVATIRESTEAFF. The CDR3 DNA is TGCAGCGTTGCAACGATTAGGGAGAGCACTGAAGCTTTCTTT.

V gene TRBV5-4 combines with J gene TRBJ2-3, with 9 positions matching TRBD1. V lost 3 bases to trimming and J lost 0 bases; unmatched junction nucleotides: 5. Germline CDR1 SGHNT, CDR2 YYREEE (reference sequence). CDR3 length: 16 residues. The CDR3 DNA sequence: TGTGCCAGCAGCTGGGGGACAGGGCCTAGCACAGATACGCAGTATTTT. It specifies CASSWGTGPSTDTQYF.

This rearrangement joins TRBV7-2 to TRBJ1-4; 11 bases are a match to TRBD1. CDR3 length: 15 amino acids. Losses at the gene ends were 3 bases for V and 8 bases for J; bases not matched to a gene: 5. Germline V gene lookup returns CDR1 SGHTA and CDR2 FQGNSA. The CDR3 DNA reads TGTGCCAGCAGCTTCACCGGGACAGGGGGAGAAAAACTGTTTTTT. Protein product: CASSFTGTGGEKLFF.

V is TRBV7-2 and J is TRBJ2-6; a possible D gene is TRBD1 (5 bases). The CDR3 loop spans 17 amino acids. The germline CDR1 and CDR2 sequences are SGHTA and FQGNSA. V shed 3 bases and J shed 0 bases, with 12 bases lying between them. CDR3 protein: CASSLDILLSGANVLTF. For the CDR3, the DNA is TGTGCCAGCAGCTTGGACATCCTCCTCTCTGGGGCCAACGTCCTGACTTTC. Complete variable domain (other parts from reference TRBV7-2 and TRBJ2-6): GAGVSQSPSNKVTEKGKDVELRCDPISGHTALYWYRQSLGQGLEFLIYFQGNSAPDKSGLPSDRFSAERTGGSVSTLTIQRTQQEDSAVYLCASSLDILLSGANVLTFGAGSRLTVL.